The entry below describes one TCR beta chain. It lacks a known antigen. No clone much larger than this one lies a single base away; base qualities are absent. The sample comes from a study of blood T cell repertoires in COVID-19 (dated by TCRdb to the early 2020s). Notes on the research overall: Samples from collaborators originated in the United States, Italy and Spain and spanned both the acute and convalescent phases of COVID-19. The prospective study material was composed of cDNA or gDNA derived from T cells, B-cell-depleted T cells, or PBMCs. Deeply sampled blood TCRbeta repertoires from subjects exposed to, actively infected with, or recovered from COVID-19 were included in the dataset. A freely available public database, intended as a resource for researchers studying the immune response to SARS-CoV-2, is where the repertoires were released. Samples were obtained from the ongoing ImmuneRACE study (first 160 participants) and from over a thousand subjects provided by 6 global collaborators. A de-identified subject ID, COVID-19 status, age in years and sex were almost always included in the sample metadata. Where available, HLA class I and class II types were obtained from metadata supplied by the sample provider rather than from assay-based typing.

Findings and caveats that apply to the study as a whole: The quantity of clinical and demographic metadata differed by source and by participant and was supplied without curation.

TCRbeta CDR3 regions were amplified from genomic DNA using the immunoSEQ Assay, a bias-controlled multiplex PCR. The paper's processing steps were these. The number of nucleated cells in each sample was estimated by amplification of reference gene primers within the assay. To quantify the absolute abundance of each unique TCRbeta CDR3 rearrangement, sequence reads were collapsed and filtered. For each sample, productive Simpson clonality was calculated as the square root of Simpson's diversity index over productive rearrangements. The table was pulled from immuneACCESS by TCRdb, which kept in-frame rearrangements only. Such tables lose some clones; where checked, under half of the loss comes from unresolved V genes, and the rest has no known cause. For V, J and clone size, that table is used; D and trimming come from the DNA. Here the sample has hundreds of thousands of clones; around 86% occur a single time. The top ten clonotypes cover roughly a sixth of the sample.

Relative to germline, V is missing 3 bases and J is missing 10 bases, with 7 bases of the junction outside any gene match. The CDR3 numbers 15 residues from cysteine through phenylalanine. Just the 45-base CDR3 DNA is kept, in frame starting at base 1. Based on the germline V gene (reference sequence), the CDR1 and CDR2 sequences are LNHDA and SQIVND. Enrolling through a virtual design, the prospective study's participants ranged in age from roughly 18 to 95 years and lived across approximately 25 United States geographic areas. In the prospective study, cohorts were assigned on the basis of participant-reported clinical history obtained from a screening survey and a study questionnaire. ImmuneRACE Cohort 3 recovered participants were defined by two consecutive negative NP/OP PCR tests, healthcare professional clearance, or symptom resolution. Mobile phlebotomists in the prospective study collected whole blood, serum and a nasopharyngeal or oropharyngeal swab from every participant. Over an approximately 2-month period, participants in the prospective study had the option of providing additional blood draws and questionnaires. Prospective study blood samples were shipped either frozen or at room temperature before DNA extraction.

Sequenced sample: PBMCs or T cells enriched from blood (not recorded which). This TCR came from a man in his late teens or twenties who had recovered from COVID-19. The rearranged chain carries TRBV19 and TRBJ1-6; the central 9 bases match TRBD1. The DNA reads TGTGCCAGTAGTATTTACAGGGGGCAGGGGTCACCCCTCCACTTT. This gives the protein CASSIYRGQGSPLHF. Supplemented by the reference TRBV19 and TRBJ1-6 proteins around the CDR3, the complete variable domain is DGGITQSPKYLFRKEGQNVTLSCEQNLNHDAMYWYRQDPGQGLRLIYYSQIVNDFQKGDIAEGYSVSREKKESFPLTVTSAQKNPTAFYLCASSIYRGQGSPLHFGNGTRLTVT.